The entry below describes one T cell receptor beta chain. In the authors' methods: Amplification of reference gene primers provided the estimated nucleated cell counts. The method was immunoSEQ multiplex PCR; TCRdb's version includes in-frame clones alone and lacks a portion of them. Clone size and V and J calls were adopted from that table, with D and trimming inferred from the DNA. This sample yields 150,000 to 200,000 clones, of which 90% are seen a single time; 0.5% to 0.55% belongs to the top ten. These data are taken from a study of blood T cell repertoires in COVID-19. Study details: Researchers got acute and convalescent COVID-19 samples from the United States, Italy and Spain. Sources were T cells, B-cell-depleted T cells, or PBMCs; the material itself was cDNA or gDNA.

Trimming took 8 bases from V and 6 from J, leaving 20 bases between them. This CDR3 is 14 amino acids long. Germline lookup yields CDR1 MNHEY and CDR2 SVGAGI. The source material was peripheral blood. The receptor was isolated from a man aged 50-60 years with acute or convalescent COVID-19. The V call is TRBV6-5, the J call TRBJ2-7, with a weak D call TRBD1 (6 bases). The CDR3 DNA follows: TGTGCCAGCCAGCGACCAGGGGCTAGTAGCGAGCAGTACTTC. It translates to CASQRPGASSEQYF.